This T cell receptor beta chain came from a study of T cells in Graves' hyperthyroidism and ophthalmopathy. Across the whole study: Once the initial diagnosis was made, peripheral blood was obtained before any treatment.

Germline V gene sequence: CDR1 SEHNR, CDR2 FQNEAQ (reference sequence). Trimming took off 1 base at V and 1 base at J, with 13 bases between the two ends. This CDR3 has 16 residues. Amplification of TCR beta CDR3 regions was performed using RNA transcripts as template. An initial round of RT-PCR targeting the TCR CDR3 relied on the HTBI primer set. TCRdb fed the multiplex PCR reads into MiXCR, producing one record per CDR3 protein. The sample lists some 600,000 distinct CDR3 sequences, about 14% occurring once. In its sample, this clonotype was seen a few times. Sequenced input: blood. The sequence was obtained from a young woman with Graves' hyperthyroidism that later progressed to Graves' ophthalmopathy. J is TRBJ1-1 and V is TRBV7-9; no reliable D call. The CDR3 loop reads CASSLVGLGSNTEAFF. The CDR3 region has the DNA TGTGCCAGCAGCTTAGTCGGCCTAGGATCGAACACTGAAGCTTTCTTT.